This note documents a single T cell receptor (beta chain) sequence. This clonotype was found many times. What this receptor recognizes is not known. Per-base qualities were not stored, and no clone one base away is much larger. Its CDR3 holds 15 amino acids, cysteine through phenylalanine. The CDR3 DNA has 45 bases and is translated from base 1. V has 2 bases trimmed and J has 6 bases trimmed; junction bases matching no gene number 6. CDR1 and CDR2 were assigned from the germline V gene as LGHNA and YNFKEQ. This record comes from a study of regulatory T cells in long-lasting Graves disease (dated by TCRdb to 2020 to 2022). A note on the overall study: To count as having persistent Graves' disease, a patient had to have received antithyroid drug treatment for over 5 years with TSH receptor autoantibodies remaining persistently positive. Peripheral blood TCR sequencing and RNA sequencing compared persistent Graves' disease patients with newly diagnosed Graves' disease patients. The study took place in China and was registered as a clinical trial. A total of around 35 samples underwent TCR sequencing, from about 13 patients with persistent Graves' disease and some 20 patients with newly diagnosed Graves' disease. In the clinical cohort, patients with persistent Graves' disease had used antithyroid drugs for an average of approximately eleven years. Overall study outcomes, separate from this receptor: Persistent Graves' disease patients showed lower TCR Shannon entropy and fewer highly expanded clones than newly diagnosed patients, suggesting clonal expansion. More public clonotypes were shared among persistent patients (2,741) than among newly diagnosed patients (approximately 1,000). The authors noted that the small sample size was a limitation that may lower accuracy. Persistent disease showed preferential use of TRBV28, TRBJ1-2 and TRBJ2-5, whereas newly diagnosed disease favored TRBV20-1 and TRBJ2-1. Only the TCR beta chain was sequenced and analyzed. Peripheral blood alone was examined, since thyroid tissue, which constituted the primary lesion, could not be accessed.

Library generation was performed with multiplex PCR. Sequencing took place on an Illumina HiSeq 4000. CDR3 regions were amplified by Arm-PCR with iRepertoire HTBI primers to construct TCR beta libraries. Gel purification was performed on PCR products prior to sequencing. Turning to the authors' computational methods: Gene usage analysis of CDR3 amino acid clonotypes used the 62 TRBV and 14 TRBJ segments found across samples. Filtered high-quality paired reads were merged into contigs using COPE and FqMerger. BLAST was used to align contigs to IMGT TRBV, TRBD and TRBJ reference genes, and CDR3 was defined according to IMGT. Highly expanded clones were defined as clonotypes with a frequency above 0.1%. Shannon entropy was used to measure repertoire diversity, and the Gini coefficient was used to measure V-J evenness. A clonotype was considered public if more than one individual shared it. Clones were called with MiXCR by TCRdb after fastp trimmed the public reads at Q25, and only in-frame beta chains were retained. Duplicate CDR3 protein sequences are folded into a single record with the most common DNA and genes. For this entry, the V and J calls and clone size follow TCRdb and not the study's own pipeline. The sample yields about 290,000 distinct CDR3 sequences; around 23% were counted once. Roughly three fifths of the sample belongs to the ten largest clones.

Taken with the paper, the label for time point translates to: persistent/refractory GD, antithyroid drugs over 5 years with positive TRAb. RNA was extracted from PBMCs in TRIzol for both TCR sequencing and RNA sequencing. The diagnosis of Graves' disease followed American Thyroid Association guidelines. Patients were recruited from an endocrinology department in Xi'an, China. Each patient gave about 10 milliliters of peripheral blood, collected in an EDTA anticoagulant tube. Ficoll Paque Plus density gradient separation was used to isolate PBMCs, and no additional T cell sorting was done. An Agilent 2100 Bioanalyzer and agarose gel were used to check RNA quality, while a NanoDrop 2000 measured RNA concentration.

The sequence is built from TRBV4-2 and TRBJ1-2, with 10 junctional bases fitting TRBD1. Sample: peripheral blood mononuclear cells (PBMCs), taken when the disease was refractory, from a patient treated with antithyroid drugs. The TCR was taken from a female donor with Graves disease. The DNA sequence follows: TGTGCCAGCAGCCAAATAACCGGGACAGGGGATGGCTACACCTTC. Its protein is CASSQITGTGDGYTF.